These 6 T cell receptor beta chains share one sample of origin, sequenced in a study of vaccination and CD4 T cells after COVID-19. At the Johns Hopkins FTIC core, DNA taken from cultured CD4+ T cells was sequenced by way of the Oncomine TCR Beta short-read assay. One entry per CDR3 protein results from TCRdb running MiXCR on the PCR reads. The table includes more than 13,000 distinct CDR3 sequences, about 24% detected once. The treatment is: approximately nine-day PBMC culture with coronavirus spike peptide pools or control peptides (ViraFEST assay). These receptors' targets are unknown. The specimen was CD4+ T cells from blood, cultured in vitro, collected after SARS-CoV-2 vaccination. The receptors were sampled from a human donor who had recovered from COVID-19.

The V call is TRBV5-1, the J call TRBJ2-3; D remains ambiguous. Per the germline V gene, CDR1 is SGHRS and CDR2 is YFSETQ. CDR3 length: 12 amino acids. The V end lost 1 base, the J end lost 2 bases, and 2 bases lay between the germline ends. CDR3 DNA sequence: TGCGCCAGCAGCTTGACCACAGATACGCAGTATTTT. Amino acids: CASSLTTDTQYF. The whole variable domain, filled in from reference TRBV5-1 and TRBJ2-3, reads KAGVTQTPRYLIKTRGQQVTLSCSPISGHRSVSWYQQTPGQGLQFLFEYFSETQRNKGNFPGRFSGRQFSNSRSEMNVSTLELGDSALYLCASSLTTDTQYFGPGTRLTVL.

This clonotype was detected only once. The rearrangement links TRBV4-1 to TRBJ1-1, with unresolved D. V lost 7 bases, J lost 1 base, and 10 bases lay in between. Germline CDR1 and CDR2: MGHRA and YSYEKL. CDR3 length: 13 residues. CDR3 in DNA: TGCGCCAGCAAGGTTTGGTGGAACACTGAAGCTTTCTTT. Amino acid sequence: CASKVWWNTEAFF.

The chain combines TRBV6-1 with TRBJ2-1; TRBD1 or TRBD2 may be the D gene (6 bases each). The DNA matches TRBJ2-7 better at its end, which makes the J call doubtful. CDR3 length equals 13 residues. CDR1 MNHNS and CDR2 SASEGT come from the germline V gene. CDR3 nucleotide sequence: TGTGCCAGCCGGGGGCAGAACTCCTACGAGCAGTACTTC. Its protein product is CASRGQNSYEQYF.

This clonotype was recorded a few times. The rearrangement uses TRBV30 and TRBJ2-7; 10 bases map to TRBD2. Looked up from germline, CDR1 is GTSNPN and CDR2 is SVGIG (reference sequence). V shed 0 bases and J 5 bases; nucleotides not matched to a gene: 7. The CDR3 has 15 amino acids. The DNA for the CDR3 is TGTGCCTGGAGTGTACTTAGCGGGAGGCAGGACGAGCAGTACTTC. Translating it yields CAWSVLSGRQDEQYF.

The chain combines TRBV24-1 with TRBJ2-5; D is perhaps TRBD1 or TRBD2 (5 bases each). The CDR3 is 14 residues long. With 9 bases removed from V and 7 bases from J, the gap between germline ends came to 20 bases. The V gene's germline CDR1 is KGHDR and CDR2 SFDVKD. The CDR3 DNA sequence: TGTGCCACCTCTTTGGGGGATCCGCCGGGGACCCAGTACTTC. It yields the protein CATSLGDPPGTQYF.

The V call is TRBV9, the J call TRBJ2-3; 7 bases align to TRBD2. Per germline, CDR1 SGDLS and CDR2 YYNGEE. V trimming: 0 bases; J trimming: 1 base; junction bases outside the gene matches: 5. The CDR3 consists of 16 residues. DNA for the CDR3: TGTGCCAGCAGCGTAGTGCGGGAGTGGGGCACAGATACGCAGTATTTT. This gives the protein CASSVVREWGTDTQYF.